This TCR beta chain was found in a study of T-cell memory formation after mild COVID-19. Whole-study results and caveats: Among contracting clones, CD4+ were mainly CM/EM and CD8+ enriched in EMRA. From day 15 to 85, contracting clones were balanced between CD4 and CD8, whereas later expanders leaned toward CD4+.

TCRalpha and TCRbeta libraries used 5'RACE with constant-segment primers and UMIs. TCRdb independently ran MiXCR on the 5' RACE reads; one entry per CDR3 protein. The sample records 98,000 or so distinct CDR3 sequences, 15% to 20% being singletons. There are 15 residues in the CDR3. Germline lookup yields CDR1 SEHNR and CDR2 FQNEAQ (reference sequence). The germline V and J ends were trimmed by 5 bases and 6 bases, with 19 bases remaining between them. As regards this clonotype: Its specificity is unknown.

This TCR was recovered from a young man who had mild COVID-19 (a few samples of this study predate the infection). Cell type and time point are not known. The chain has TRBV7-9 and TRBJ2-5, with D possibly TRBD1 on 6 matching bases. Sequencing was performed on PBMCs or a T cell subset sorted from them (not recorded which). CDR3 residues: CASSLEKTGSQTQYF. As DNA, the CDR3 is TGTGCCAGCAGCCTAGAAAAAACAGGGTCACAGACCCAGTACTTC.